Presented here are 31 T cell receptor beta chains from one specimen sequenced in a study of T cell clones after liver transplantation. TCRdb's copy holds only in-frame clones and misses some; the assay was immunoSEQ multiplex PCR. The sample consists of 20,000 to 25,000 clones, around 75% of them appearing once. Sample: CD8+ T cells from blood, taken about 56 months after liver transplant. The source of these receptors is a human patient who received a liver transplant. The T cells may partly be graft donor cells.

The V gene is TRBV5-4, the J gene TRBJ2-3; unclear D gene. Trimming left V 2 bases short and J 4 bases short, with 8 bases between. The CDR3 is made up of 13 amino acids. Germline V CDR1 and CDR2: SGHNT, YYREEE (reference sequence). CDR3 sequence: CASSFLGSDTQYF. In DNA form, the CDR3 reads TGTGCCAGCAGCTTCTTAGGCTCAGATACGCAGTATTTT.

The V gene is TRBV30, the J gene TRBJ1-6; D is ambiguous. Germline V CDR1 and CDR2: GTSNPN, SVGIG (reference sequence). The ends were cut back, 1 base at V and 11 bases at J, with 3 bases in the middle. The CDR3 consists of 10 residues. The CDR3 loop reads CAWSGAPLHF. CDR3 DNA: TGTGCCTGGAGTGGGGCACCCCTCCACTTT.

This clone was picked up a small number of times. The chain links TRBV30 to TRBJ1-2; TRBD1 might be the D (6 bases). V was shortened by 4 bases and J by 4 bases, with 13 bases between the two germline ends. Germline V gives CDR1 GTSNPN, CDR2 SVGIG (reference sequence). The CDR3 extends over 13 amino acids. This CDR3 is CAWKYQGTYGYTF. For the CDR3, the DNA is TGTGCCTGGAAGTATCAGGGGACCTATGGCTACACCTTC.

CDR3: CASSSSTGQNFYGYTF. The CDR3 nucleotides are TGTGCCAGCAGCTCTAGTACGGGACAGAACTTCTATGGCTACACCTTC. The chain links TRBV7-9 to TRBJ1-2; 7 bases are shared with TRBD1. Germline CDR1 SEHNR, CDR2 FQNEAQ (reference sequence). V shed 4 bases, J shed 4 bases, and the junction held 12 bases outside the gene matches. The CDR3 runs to 16 residues.

The V gene is TRBV6-5, the J gene TRBJ1-2; 8 bases line up with TRBD1. V shed 2 bases and J 13 bases; nucleotides not matched to a gene: 6. Germline V CDR1 and CDR2: MNHEY, SVGAGI. The CDR3 has 12 amino acids. CDR3 residues: CASSYGTGLITF. In DNA, the CDR3 is TGTGCCAGCAGTTACGGGACAGGCTTAATCACCTTC.

The table lists this clone with a count of one. The chain is built from TRBV6-4 and TRBJ2-2, with 11 bases identical to TRBD1. V was clipped by 0 bases and J by 6 bases; unmatched bases: 3. The CDR3 sequence is 16 residues long. Germline V gene sequence: CDR1 MRHNA, CDR2 SNTAGT. CDR3 amino acids: CASSDSPGQGAGELFF. In DNA form, the CDR3 reads TGTGCCAGCAGTGACTCGCCGGGACAGGGGGCCGGGGAGCTGTTTTTT.

The CDR3 sequence is CASSGGQGYEKLFF. The CDR3 coding sequence is TGCGCCAGCAGCGGGGGACAGGGCTACGAAAAACTGTTTTTT. The gene calls are TRBV5-1 and TRBJ1-4; 9 nucleotides agree with TRBD1. Looked up from germline, CDR1 is SGHRS and CDR2 is YFSETQ. The CDR3 has 14 amino acids. The J segment lost 8 bases and the V segment lost 4 bases, leaving 6 bases of the junction unmatched.

The chain uses TRBV28 and TRBJ2-1; D remains unclear. CDR3 length: 13 amino acids. The ends were cut back, 6 bases at V and 7 bases at J, with 13 bases in the middle. Germline CDR1 and CDR2: MDHEN and SYDVKM. In DNA, the CDR3 is TGTGCCAGCAGAAGACCTTCTCTTAATGAGCAGTTCTTC. Translated, it gives CASRRPSLNEQFF.

This rearrangement joins TRBV13 to TRBJ2-7, with 7 bases fitting TRBD1. Germline values: CDR1 PRHDT, CDR2 FYEKMQ (reference sequence). This CDR3 is 13 amino acids long. The V gene end was trimmed by 6 bases and the J gene end by 1 base; junction bases not matched to a gene: 3. This CDR3 reads CASRSDRSYEQYF. For the CDR3, the DNA is TGTGCCAGCAGATCGGACAGGTCCTACGAGCAGTACTTC. Full variable domain (remainder filled in from reference TRBV13 and TRBJ2-7): AAGVIQSPRHLIKEKRETATLKCYPIPRHDTVYWYQQGPGQDPQFLISFYEKMQSDKGSIPDRFSAQQFSDYHSELNMSSLELGDSALYFCASRSDRSYEQYFGPGTRLTVT.

J is TRBJ2-7 and V is TRBV9; D not resolved. CDR3 length: 13 residues. Germline CDR1 is SGDLS and CDR2 is YYNGEE. V was cut by 2 bases and J by 1 base, with 7 bases left in between. In DNA form, the CDR3 reads TGTGCCAGCAGCGTCACGGATTCCTACGAGCAGTACTTC. This gives the protein CASSVTDSYEQYF.

The genes are TRBV7-8 and TRBJ2-3; 10 positions agree with TRBD2. The CDR3 is made up of 16 amino acids. Germline assignment: CDR1 SGHVS and CDR2 FQNEAQ. V lost 10 bases, J lost 4 bases, and 14 bases stayed unmatched. The CDR3 region is CATASGSGGAPDTQYF. The DNA of the CDR3 is TGTGCCACAGCTTCAGGAAGCGGGGGGGCCCCAGATACGCAGTATTTT. The entire variable domain, with the rest obtained from reference TRBV7-8 and TRBJ2-3, is as follows: GAGVSQSPRYKVAKRGQDVALRCDPISGHVSLFWYQQALGQGPEFLTYFQNEAQLDKSGLPSDRFFAERPEGSVSTLKIQRTQQEDSAVYLCATASGSGGAPDTQYFGPGTRLTVL.

This clone was seen a single time. The chain has TRBV9 and TRBJ2-7; D gene ambiguous. This CDR3 is 13 amino acids long. V lost 3 bases, J lost 1 base, and 8 bases lay in between. Germline V lookup: CDR1 SGDLS, CDR2 YYNGEE. Written as DNA, the CDR3 is TGTGCCAGCAGCGCCCAATCATCCTACGAGCAGTACTTC. Translating it yields CASSAQSSYEQYF.

The chain uses TRBV9 and TRBJ2-7; D unclear. CDR1 SGDLS and CDR2 YYNGEE come from the germline V gene. The CDR3 sequence is 15 residues long. Trimming removed 1 base from V and 0 bases from J, with 11 bases in between. Here the CDR3 DNA reads TGTGCCAGCAGCGTACTCCCGGATAGCTCCTACGAGCAGTACTTC. Translating gives CASSVLPDSSYEQYF.

This rearrangement joins TRBV25-1 to TRBJ1-1; D gene uncertain. Per germline, CDR1 MGHDK and CDR2 SYGVNS. CDR3 length equals 14 residues. Trimming stripped 2 bases from V and 4 bases from J, with 11 bases between. CDR3 DNA sequence: TGTGCCAGCAGTGAACTTAGGGCAGGCACTGAAGCTTTCTTT. Amino acid sequence: CASSELRAGTEAFF. Together with reference TRBV25-1 and TRBJ1-1, the CDR3 gives the full variable domain: EADIYQTPRYLVIGTGKKITLECSQTMGHDKMYWYQQDPGMELHLIHYSYGVNSTEKGDLSSESTVSRIRTEHFPLTLESARPSHTSQYLCASSELRAGTEAFFGQGTRLTVV.

The chain employs TRBV9 and TRBJ2-5; TRBD1 agrees at 7 bases. The CDR3 has 14 amino acids. With 3 bases clipped from V and 1 base from J, the junction kept 3 bases outside the gene matches. Germline V gene data show CDR1 as SGDLS and CDR2 as YYNGEE. CDR3 sequence (DNA): TGTGCCAGCAGCGCCTGGGACAGCCAAGAGACCCAGTACTTC. Encoded protein: CASSAWDSQETQYF.

The V and J genes are TRBV11-2 and TRBJ2-7; 9 bases line up with TRBD1. There are 14 residues in the CDR3. Germline CDR1 is SGHAT and CDR2 is FQNNGV. With V trimmed by 5 bases and J by 2 bases, 4 bases remained unmatched. In nucleotides, the CDR3 is TGTGCCAGCAGCCCAGGGACAGGGCCCTACGAGCAGTACTTC. Protein product: CASSPGTGPYEQYF.

As DNA, the CDR3 is TGTGCCAGCAGACCCAGACAGGGGAGCCCCTACGAGCAGTACTTC. Translating it yields CASRPRQGSPYEQYF. The V call is TRBV11-2, the J call TRBJ2-7, with TRBD1 identical over 8 bases. CDR1 SGHAT and CDR2 FQNNGV come from the germline V gene. The CDR3 is made up of 15 amino acids. Losses at the gene ends were 6 bases for V and 2 bases for J; bases not matched to a gene: 9.

The CDR3 reads CASTPPSSYNEQFF. Written as DNA, the CDR3 is TGTGCCAGCACCCCGCCTTCCTCCTACAATGAGCAGTTCTTC. The chain joins TRBV28 to TRBJ2-1, with no clear D. CDR3 length: 14 amino acids. Germline values: CDR1 MDHEN, CDR2 SYDVKM. V lost 7 bases to trimming and J lost 0 bases, with 10 bases between them. Full variable domain (missing parts from reference TRBV28 and TRBJ2-1): DVKVTQSSRYLVKRTGEKVFLECVQDMDHENMFWYRQDPGLGLRLIYFSYDVKMKEKGDIPEGYSVSREKKERFSLILESASTNQTSMYLCASTPPSSYNEQFFGPGTRLTVL.

The CDR3 spells CASRTSGNTEAFF. The CDR3 DNA sequence: TGTGCCAGCAGGACCAGTGGGAACACTGAAGCTTTCTTT. The chain couples TRBV5-4 to TRBJ1-1; D is undetermined. Germline V gene sequence: CDR1 SGHNT, CDR2 YYREEE (reference sequence). The CDR3 loop spans 13 amino acids. Trimming pared 5 bases from V and 1 base from J, leaving 9 bases between.

The chain combines TRBV19 with TRBJ2-7; 9 bases are shared with TRBD1. CDR3 length: 14 amino acids. Per the germline V gene, CDR1 is LNHDA and CDR2 is SQIVND (reference sequence). V lost 5 bases to trimming and J lost 4 bases; unmatched junction nucleotides: 6. In DNA, the CDR3 is TGTGCCAGTAGTGATACAGGGGGCTCATACGAGCAGTACTTC. Translation gives CASSDTGGSYEQYF.

The chain uses TRBV7-6 and TRBJ2-7; TRBD1 agrees at 7 bases. CDR1 and CDR2 from the germline V gene are SGHVS and FNYEAQ. V dropped 6 bases and J dropped 4; count of bases not matched to a gene: 9. The CDR3 covers 14 residues. The CDR3 region has the DNA TGTGCCAGCAGTTCGGCGACAGGGACGTACGAGCAGTACTTC. Protein sequence: CASSSATGTYEQYF.

This chain uses TRBV4-1 with TRBJ1-1, with a possible D match to TRBD1 (6 bases). V was trimmed by 5 bases and J by 7 bases, leaving 14 bases between them. The CDR3 is made up of 13 amino acids. Germline CDR1 is MGHRA and CDR2 is YSYEKL. CDR3 residues: CASSLRRGGEAFF. CDR3 bases: TGCGCCAGCAGCTTAAGGCGAGGGGGTGAAGCTTTCTTT.

The V and J genes are TRBV27 and TRBJ1-1; D is uncertain. V lost 5 bases and J lost 1, with 11 bases in between. The CDR3 is made up of 14 amino acids. Germline V gene sequence: CDR1 MNHEY, CDR2 SMNVEV (reference sequence). The CDR3 sequence is CASSPRNRNTEAFF. The CDR3 coding sequence is TGTGCCAGCAGTCCCCGGAACCGGAACACTGAAGCTTTCTTT.

This sequence joins TRBV29-1 and TRBJ2-5; 10 bases match TRBD2. The germline V gene has CDR1 SQVTM and CDR2 ANQGSEA. The V segment lost 3 bases and the J segment 5 bases; nucleotides outside the gene matches: 18. CDR3 length equals 18 residues. In DNA, the CDR3 is TGCAGCGTTGAGGTAGTAATCGGAGCGGGGGGGCGGCGCGAGACCCAGTACTTC. As protein: CSVEVVIGAGGRRETQYF.

The CDR3 bases are TGTGCCAGCAGCACACAGGGGAGGGACGTCTATGGCTACACCTTC. Translation: CASSTQGRDVYGYTF. J is TRBJ1-2 and V is TRBV7-9, with 7 bases matching TRBD1. The germline V gene encodes CDR1 SEHNR and CDR2 FQNEAQ (reference sequence). The CDR3 has 15 amino acids. J gave up 4 bases and V 5 bases, and 10 bases lay outside the gene matches.

The chain carries TRBV7-9 and TRBJ1-5; D may be TRBD1 (5 bases). Germline loops: CDR1 SEHNR, CDR2 FQNEAQ (reference sequence). The CDR3 has 17 residues. Trimming left V 6 bases short and J 7 bases short, with 25 bases between. The CDR3, as DNA: TGTGCCAGCAGGGAGTTGGGGCGAGCGGCTCGGTGGCAGCCCCAGCATTTT. As protein: CASRELGRAARWQPQHF.

The V call is TRBV29-1, the J call TRBJ1-2; D is perhaps TRBD1 (5 bases). The CDR3 has 13 amino acids. V lost 7 bases and J lost 0, with 12 bases in between. Per the germline V gene, CDR1 is SQVTM and CDR2 is ANQGSEA. CDR3 bases: TGCAGCGCTGGTGGGGGGTCTAACTATGGCTACACCTTC. This sequence encodes CSAGGGSNYGYTF.

V usage is TRBV27 and J usage is TRBJ1-1; the D gene is possibly TRBD1 (6 bases). Germline V gene data show CDR1 as MNHEY and CDR2 as SMNVEV (reference sequence). The CDR3 spans 15 residues. The V and J ends lost 2 bases and 4 bases respectively, with 14 bases between them. The CDR3 sequence is CASSLSGGGITEAFF. The CDR3 nucleotides are TGTGCCAGCAGTTTAAGCGGGGGCGGGATCACTGAAGCTTTCTTT.

V usage is TRBV28 and J usage is TRBJ2-5; the D gene is possibly TRBD2 (6 bases). Trimming took 7 bases from V and 2 from J, leaving 17 bases between them. The CDR3 runs to 15 residues. Germline CDR1 and CDR2: MDHEN and SYDVKM. The CDR3 coding sequence is TGTGCCAGCACCTCAACCGGGACTCCGCAAGAGACCCAGTACTTC. Translation gives CASTSTGTPQETQYF.

The J gene is TRBJ2-5, the V gene TRBV29-1, with 7 bases fitting TRBD1. The germline V gene encodes CDR1 SQVTM and CDR2 ANQGSEA. The V gene end was trimmed by 2 bases and the J gene end by 5 bases; junction bases not matched to a gene: 5. The CDR3 has 13 amino acids. The CDR3 DNA reads TGCAGCGTTGAACCCCAGGGGGAGGAGACCCAGTACTTC. This encodes CSVEPQGEETQYF.

This rearrangement joins TRBV5-6 to TRBJ2-2, with 13 bases identical to TRBD2. V lost 4 bases, J lost 4 bases, and 4 bases stayed unmatched. The CDR3 runs 16 residues. Looked up from germline, CDR1 is SGHDT and CDR2 is YYEEEE. The CDR3 loop is CASSLGLAGFTGELFF. CDR3 coding DNA: TGTGCCAGCAGCCTGGGACTAGCGGGGTTCACCGGGGAGCTGTTTTTT.